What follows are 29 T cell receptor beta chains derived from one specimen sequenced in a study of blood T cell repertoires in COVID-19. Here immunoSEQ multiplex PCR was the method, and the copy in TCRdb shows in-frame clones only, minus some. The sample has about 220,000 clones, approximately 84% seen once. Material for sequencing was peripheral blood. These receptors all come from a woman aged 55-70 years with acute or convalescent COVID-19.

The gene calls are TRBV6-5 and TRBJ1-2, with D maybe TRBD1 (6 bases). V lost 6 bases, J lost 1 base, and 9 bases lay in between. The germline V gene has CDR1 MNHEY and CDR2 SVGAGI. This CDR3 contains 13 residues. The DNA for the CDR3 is TGTGCCAGCAGACCAGGGGTTAACTATGGCTACACCTTC. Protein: CASRPGVNYGYTF.

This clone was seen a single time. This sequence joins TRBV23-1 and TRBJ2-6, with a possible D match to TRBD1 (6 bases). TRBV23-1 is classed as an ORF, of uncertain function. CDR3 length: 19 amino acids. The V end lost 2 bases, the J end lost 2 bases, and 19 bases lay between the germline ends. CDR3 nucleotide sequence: TGCGCCAGCAGTCAAAAAAGGGGGTCCGGGCGTGCTGGGGCCAACGTCCTGACTTTC. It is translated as CASSQKRGSGRAGANVLTF.

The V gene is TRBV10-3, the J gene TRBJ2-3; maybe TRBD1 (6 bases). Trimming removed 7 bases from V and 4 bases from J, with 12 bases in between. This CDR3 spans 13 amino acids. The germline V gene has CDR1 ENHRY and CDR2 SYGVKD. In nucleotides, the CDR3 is TGTGCCATCACCCCACAGGGCGCAGATACGCAGTATTTT. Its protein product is CAITPQGADTQYF.

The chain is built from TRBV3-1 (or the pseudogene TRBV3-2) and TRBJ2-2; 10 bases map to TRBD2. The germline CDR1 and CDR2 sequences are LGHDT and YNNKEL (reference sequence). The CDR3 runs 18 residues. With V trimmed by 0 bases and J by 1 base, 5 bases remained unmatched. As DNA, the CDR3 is TGTGCCAGCAGCCAAGAGCAACTAGCGGGGATGAACACCGGGGAGCTGTTTTTT. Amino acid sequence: CASSQEQLAGMNTGELFF.

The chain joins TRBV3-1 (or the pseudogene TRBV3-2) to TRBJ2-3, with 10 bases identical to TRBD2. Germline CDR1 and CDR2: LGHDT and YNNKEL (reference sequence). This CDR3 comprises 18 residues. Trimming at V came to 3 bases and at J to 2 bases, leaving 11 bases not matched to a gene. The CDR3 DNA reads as TGTGCCAGCAGCCAGAACCGAAGCGGGGGGGCTTTCACAGATACGCAGTATTTT. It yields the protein CASSQNRSGGAFTDTQYF.

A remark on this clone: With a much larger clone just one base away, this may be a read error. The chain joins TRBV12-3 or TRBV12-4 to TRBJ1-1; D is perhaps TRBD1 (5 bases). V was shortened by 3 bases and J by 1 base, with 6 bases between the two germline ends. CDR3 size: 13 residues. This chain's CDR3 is CASSFQGNTEAFF. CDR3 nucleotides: TGTGCCAGCAGTTTTCAGGGGAACACTGAAGCTTTCTTT.

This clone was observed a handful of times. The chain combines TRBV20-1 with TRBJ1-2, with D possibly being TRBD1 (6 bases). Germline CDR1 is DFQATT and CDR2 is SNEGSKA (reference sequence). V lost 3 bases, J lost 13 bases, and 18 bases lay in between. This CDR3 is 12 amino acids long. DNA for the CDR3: TGCAGTGCTAGTGCCACCTCGGGGGGCCCCACCTTC. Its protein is CSASATSGGPTF.

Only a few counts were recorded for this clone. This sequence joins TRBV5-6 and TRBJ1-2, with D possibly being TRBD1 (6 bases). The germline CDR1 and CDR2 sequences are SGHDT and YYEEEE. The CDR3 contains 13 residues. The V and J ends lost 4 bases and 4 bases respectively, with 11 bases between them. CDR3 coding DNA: TGTGCCAGCAGCGCCACAGGGATCTATGGCTACACCTTC. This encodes CASSATGIYGYTF. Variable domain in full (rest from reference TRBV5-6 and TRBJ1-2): DAGVTQSPTHLIKTRGQQVTLRCSPKSGHDTVSWYQQALGQGPQFIFQYYEEEERQRGNFPDRFSGHQFPNYSSELNVNALLLGDSALYLCASSATGIYGYTFGSGTRLTVV.

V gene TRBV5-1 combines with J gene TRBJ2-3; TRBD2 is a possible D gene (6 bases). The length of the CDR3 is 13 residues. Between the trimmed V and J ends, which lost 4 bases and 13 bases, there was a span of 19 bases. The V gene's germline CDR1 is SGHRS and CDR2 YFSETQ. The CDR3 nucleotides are TGCGCCAGCAGCCTTTCAATAACGGGACTTAAGTATTTT. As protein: CASSLSITGLKYF.

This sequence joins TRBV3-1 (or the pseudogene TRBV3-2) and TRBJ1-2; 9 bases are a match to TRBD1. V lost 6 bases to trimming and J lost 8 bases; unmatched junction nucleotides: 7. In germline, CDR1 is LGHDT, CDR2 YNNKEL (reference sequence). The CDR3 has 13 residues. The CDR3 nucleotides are TGTGCCAGCAGAGCACAGGGGGCGTTAGGCTACACCTTC. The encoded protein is CASRAQGALGYTF.

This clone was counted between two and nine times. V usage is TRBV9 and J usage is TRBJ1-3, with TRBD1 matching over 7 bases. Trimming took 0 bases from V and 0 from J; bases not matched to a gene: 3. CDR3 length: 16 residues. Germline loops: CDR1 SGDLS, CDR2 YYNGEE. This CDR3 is CASSVGGQFSGNTIYF. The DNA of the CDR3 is TGTGCCAGCAGCGTAGGGGGACAGTTCTCTGGAAACACCATATATTTT.

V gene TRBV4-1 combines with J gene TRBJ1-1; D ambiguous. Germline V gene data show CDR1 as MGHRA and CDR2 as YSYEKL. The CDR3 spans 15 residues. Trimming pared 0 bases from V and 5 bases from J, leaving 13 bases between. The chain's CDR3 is CASSQEFSGSTEAFF. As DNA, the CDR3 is TGCGCCAGCAGCCAAGAATTTTCGGGATCGACTGAAGCTTTCTTT.

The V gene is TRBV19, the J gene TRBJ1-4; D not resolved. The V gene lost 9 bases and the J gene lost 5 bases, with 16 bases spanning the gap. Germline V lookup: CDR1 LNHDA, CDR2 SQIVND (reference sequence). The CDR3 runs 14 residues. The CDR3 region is CASSNRGTNEKLFF. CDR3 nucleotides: TGTGCCAGCAGCAATCGGGGTACGAATGAAAAACTGTTTTTT.

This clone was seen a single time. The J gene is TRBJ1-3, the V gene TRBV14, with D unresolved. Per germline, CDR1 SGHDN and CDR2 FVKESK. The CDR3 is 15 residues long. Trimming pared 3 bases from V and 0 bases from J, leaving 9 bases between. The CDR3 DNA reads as TGTGCCAGCAGCCACCAGAGAGGCTCTGGAAACACCATATATTTT. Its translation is CASSHQRGSGNTIYF.

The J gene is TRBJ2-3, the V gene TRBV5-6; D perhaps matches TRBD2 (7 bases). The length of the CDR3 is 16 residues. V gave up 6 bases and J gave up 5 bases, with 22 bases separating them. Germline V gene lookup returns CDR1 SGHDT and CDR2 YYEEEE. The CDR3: CASTTLGAGALDTQYF. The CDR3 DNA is TGTGCCAGCACCACTTTGGGGGCGGGGGCCCTAGATACGCAGTATTTT.

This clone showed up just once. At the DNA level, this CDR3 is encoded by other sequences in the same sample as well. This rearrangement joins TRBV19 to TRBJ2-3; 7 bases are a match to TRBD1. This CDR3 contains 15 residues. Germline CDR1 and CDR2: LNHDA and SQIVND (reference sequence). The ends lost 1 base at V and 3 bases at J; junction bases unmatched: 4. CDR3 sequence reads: CASSIGDRVTDTQYF. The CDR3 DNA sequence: TGTGCCAGTAGTATAGGCGACAGGGTGACAGATACGCAGTATTTT.

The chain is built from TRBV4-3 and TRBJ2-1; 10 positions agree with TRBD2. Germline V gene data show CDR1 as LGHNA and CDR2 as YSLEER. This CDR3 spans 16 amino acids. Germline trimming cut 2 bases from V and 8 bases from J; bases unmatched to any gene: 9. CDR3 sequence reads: CASSQHPSGGGDEQFF. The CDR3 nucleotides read TGCGCCAGCAGCCAACACCCTAGCGGGGGTGGAGATGAGCAGTTCTTC.

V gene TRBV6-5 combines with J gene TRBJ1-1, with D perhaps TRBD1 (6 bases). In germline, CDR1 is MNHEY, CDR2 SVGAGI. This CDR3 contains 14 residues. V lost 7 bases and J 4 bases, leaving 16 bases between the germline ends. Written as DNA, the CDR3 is TGTGCCAGCACGGCAGGGGCCTTGATCACTGAAGCTTTCTTT. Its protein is CASTAGALITEAFF.

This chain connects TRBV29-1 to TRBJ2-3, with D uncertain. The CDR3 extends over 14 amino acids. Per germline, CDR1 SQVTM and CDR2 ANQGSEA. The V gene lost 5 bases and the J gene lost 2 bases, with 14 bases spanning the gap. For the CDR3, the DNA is TGCAGCGTTCTCAACCCGGGTAACACAGATACGCAGTATTTT. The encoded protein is CSVLNPGNTDTQYF.

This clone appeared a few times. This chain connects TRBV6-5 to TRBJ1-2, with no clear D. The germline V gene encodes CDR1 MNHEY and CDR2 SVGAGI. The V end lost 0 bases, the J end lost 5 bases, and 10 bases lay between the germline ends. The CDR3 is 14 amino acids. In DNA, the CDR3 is TGTGCCAGCAGTTACTCGATGGGCATTTATGGCTACACCTTC. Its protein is CASSYSMGIYGYTF.

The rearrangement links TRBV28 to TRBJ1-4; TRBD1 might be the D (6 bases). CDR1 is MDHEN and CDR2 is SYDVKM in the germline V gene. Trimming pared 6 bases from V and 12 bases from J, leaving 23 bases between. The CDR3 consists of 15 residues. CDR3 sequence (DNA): TGTGCCAGCAGGGACAGCTTACTAACCTCGGCGGAACTGTTTTTT. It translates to CASRDSLLTSAELFF.

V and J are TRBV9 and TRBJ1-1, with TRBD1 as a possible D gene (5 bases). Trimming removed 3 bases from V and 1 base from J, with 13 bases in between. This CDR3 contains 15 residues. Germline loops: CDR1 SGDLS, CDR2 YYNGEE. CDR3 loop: CASSASGGGNTEAFF. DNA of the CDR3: TGTGCCAGCAGCGCTTCCGGCGGGGGGAACACTGAAGCTTTCTTT.

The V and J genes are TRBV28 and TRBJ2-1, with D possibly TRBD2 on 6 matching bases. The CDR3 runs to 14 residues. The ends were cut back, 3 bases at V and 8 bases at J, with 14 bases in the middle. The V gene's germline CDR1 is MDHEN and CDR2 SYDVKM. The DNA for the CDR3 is TGTGCCAGCAGTTTGCGCCGGGACTGGCATGAGCAGTTCTTC. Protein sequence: CASSLRRDWHEQFF.

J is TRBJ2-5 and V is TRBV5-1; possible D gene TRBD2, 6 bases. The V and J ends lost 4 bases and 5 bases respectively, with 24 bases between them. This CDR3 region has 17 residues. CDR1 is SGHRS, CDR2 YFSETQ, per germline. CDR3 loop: CASSGLGGTPSRETQYF. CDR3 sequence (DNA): TGCGCCAGCAGCGGCCTTGGGGGGACTCCTTCCCGTGAGACCCAGTACTTC.

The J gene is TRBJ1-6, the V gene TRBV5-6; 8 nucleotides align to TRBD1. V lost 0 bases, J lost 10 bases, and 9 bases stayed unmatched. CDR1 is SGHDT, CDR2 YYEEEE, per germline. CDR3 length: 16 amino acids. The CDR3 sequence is CASSLGARTGLSPLHF. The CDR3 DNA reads TGTGCCAGCAGCTTGGGGGCACGGACAGGGCTCTCACCCCTCCACTTT.

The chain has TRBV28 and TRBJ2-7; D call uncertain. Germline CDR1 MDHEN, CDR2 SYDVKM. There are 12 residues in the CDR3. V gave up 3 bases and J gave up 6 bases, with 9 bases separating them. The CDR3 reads CASSFMTLEQYF. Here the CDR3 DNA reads TGTGCCAGCAGTTTCATGACTCTCGAGCAGTACTTC.

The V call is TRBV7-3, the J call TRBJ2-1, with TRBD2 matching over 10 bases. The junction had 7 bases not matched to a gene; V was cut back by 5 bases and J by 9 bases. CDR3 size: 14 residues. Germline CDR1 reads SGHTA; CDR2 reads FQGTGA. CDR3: CASSRSGGAGEQFF. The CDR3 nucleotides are TGTGCCAGCAGCAGAAGCGGGGGGGCTGGTGAGCAGTTCTTC.

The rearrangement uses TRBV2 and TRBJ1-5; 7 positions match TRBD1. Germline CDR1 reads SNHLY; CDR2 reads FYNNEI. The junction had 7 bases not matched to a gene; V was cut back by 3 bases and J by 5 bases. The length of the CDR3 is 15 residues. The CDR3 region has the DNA TGTGCCAGCAGTGAGACAGGGCGCTTGTATCAGCCCCAGCATTTT. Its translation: CASSETGRLYQPQHF.

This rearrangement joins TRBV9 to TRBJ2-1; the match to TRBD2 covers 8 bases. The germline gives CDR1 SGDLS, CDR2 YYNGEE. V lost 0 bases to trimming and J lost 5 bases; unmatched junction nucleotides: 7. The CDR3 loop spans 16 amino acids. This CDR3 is CASSVGAGAPHNEQFF. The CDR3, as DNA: TGTGCCAGCAGCGTAGGAGCGGGGGCCCCCCACAATGAGCAGTTCTTC.